Described below is a single T cell receptor (beta chain) sequence and its context. What it binds is not known. These data come from a study of T cell clones after liver transplantation. Overall study results and limits: A significant post-transplant drop in circulating graft-donor-reactive CD4 TCRbeta sequences occurred in most of the 8 subjects.

TCRdb keeps only in-frame clones here, not all; method: immunoSEQ multiplex PCR. Of 75,000 to 95,000 clones listed, around four fifths are singletons. Trimming took 5 bases from V and 6 from J; bases not matched to a gene: 8. The length of the CDR3 is 14 residues. Germline CDR1 SGHTA, CDR2 FQGNSA. The chain employs TRBV7-2 and TRBJ2-7; 9 bases align to TRBD2. This sequence originates from a human patient who received a liver transplant. Some T cells here may be from the graft donor. This sample comprised CD4+ T cells from blood, obtained about 50 months after liver transplant. The CDR3 loop is CASSPQRTSAEQYF. For the CDR3, the DNA is TGTGCCAGCAGCCCTCAACGGACTAGCGCCGAGCAGTACTTC.